This passage covers 32 T cell receptor beta chains from one sample sequenced in a study of blood T cell repertoires in COVID-19. The repertoire was sequenced with immunoSEQ multiplex PCR; TCRdb's copy has only in-frame clones and lacks some. The sample shows about 120,000 clones, 75% to 90% of them seen only once. Sample: peripheral blood. These receptors came from a man younger than 40 with acute or convalescent COVID-19.

V usage is TRBV11-2 and J usage is TRBJ2-7, with 8 bases aligning to TRBD1. The V gene end was trimmed by 6 bases and the J gene end by 3 bases; junction bases not matched to a gene: 10. The V gene's germline CDR1 is SGHAT and CDR2 FQNNGV. There are 15 residues in the CDR3. CDR3 loop: CASRPPGTGNYEQYF. The CDR3 DNA follows: TGTGCCAGCAGGCCACCCGGGACAGGTAACTACGAGCAGTACTTC.

This sequence joins TRBV2 and TRBJ2-7; no clear D gene. Germline V gene sequence: CDR1 SNHLY, CDR2 FYNNEI. CDR3 length equals 11 residues. The V gene lost 5 bases and the J gene lost 6 bases, with 8 bases spanning the gap. In DNA, the CDR3 is TGTGCCAGCAGTCCCGGGTCCGAGCAGTACTTC. Translated, it gives CASSPGSEQYF.

The V call is TRBV5-5, the J call TRBJ2-2; D is possibly TRBD1 (6 bases). Germline V gives CDR1 SGHKS, CDR2 YYEKEE (reference sequence). V dropped 6 bases and J dropped 1 base, with 10 bases sitting between them. This CDR3 has 14 residues. The CDR3 spells CASKGQLNTGELFF. The CDR3 DNA reads TGTGCCAGCAAGGGACAACTGAACACCGGGGAGCTGTTTTTT.

The J gene is TRBJ2-3, the V gene TRBV9; 8 bases align to TRBD2. This CDR3 is 17 amino acids long. Germline lookup yields CDR1 SGDLS and CDR2 YYNGEE. V shed 3 bases and J 2 bases; nucleotides not matched to a gene: 11. CDR3 sequence reads: CASSDLSSGGLTDTQYF. The CDR3 DNA sequence: TGTGCCAGCAGCGACCTTTCAAGCGGGGGCCTCACAGATACGCAGTATTTT.

The genes are TRBV3-1 (or the pseudogene TRBV3-2) and TRBJ2-6; TRBD1 agrees at 7 bases. The CDR3 runs to 18 residues. The V segment lost 0 bases and the J segment 4 bases; nucleotides outside the gene matches: 9. Per germline, CDR1 LGHDT and CDR2 YNNKEL (reference sequence). The CDR3 reads CASSQDRTGGKGANVLTF. DNA for the CDR3: TGTGCCAGCAGCCAAGATAGGACAGGCGGAAAAGGGGCCAACGTCCTGACTTTC.

J is TRBJ1-5 and V is TRBV30, with a tentative D call TRBD1 (5 bases). This CDR3 is built from 15 residues. Germline values: CDR1 GTSNPN, CDR2 SVGIG (reference sequence). The V end lost 1 base, the J end lost 3 bases, and 13 bases lay between the germline ends. In DNA, the CDR3 is TGTGCCTGGAGTGGCCGGGGGACCACCAATCAGCCCCAGCATTTT. It encodes CAWSGRGTTNQPQHF.

V usage is TRBV6-5 and J usage is TRBJ1-4; tentatively, D is TRBD1 (5 bases). V lost 6 bases and J 7 bases, leaving 18 bases between the germline ends. CDR3 size: 15 residues. CDR1 is MNHEY, CDR2 SVGAGI, per germline. The CDR3 protein is CASSGAPGKGEKLFF. The CDR3 DNA follows: TGTGCCAGCAGCGGCGCCCCAGGGAAGGGTGAAAAACTGTTTTTT.

The chain uses TRBV6-2 or TRBV6-3 and TRBJ1-2; D remains ambiguous. The CDR3 totals 14 residues. The ends were cut back, 3 bases at V and 3 bases at J, with 11 bases in the middle. Germline-derived CDR1 and CDR2 are MNHEY and SVGEGT. The CDR3 region has the DNA TGTGCCAGCAGTTATCGTCCCTCGTACTATGGCTACACCTTC. Translating gives CASSYRPSYYGYTF.

V usage is TRBV7-2 and J usage is TRBJ1-6; possibly TRBD1 for D (5 bases). From germline, CDR1 is SGHTA and CDR2 FQGNSA. This CDR3 is 15 amino acids long. Trimming took off 3 bases at V and 6 bases at J, with 12 bases between the two ends. CDR3 coding DNA: TGTGCCAGCAGCTTGAGACAGCCAATTAATTCACCCCTCCACTTT. Its protein is CASSLRQPINSPLHF.

The V call is TRBV6-4, the J call TRBJ2-2; 8 nucleotides line up with TRBD2. Losses at the gene ends were 6 bases for V and 3 bases for J; bases not matched to a gene: 0. The CDR3 totals 13 residues. Germline CDR1 reads MRHNA; CDR2 reads SNTAGT. CDR3 loop: CASRTSDTGELFF. Written as DNA, the CDR3 is TGTGCCAGCAGGACTAGCGACACCGGGGAGCTGTTTTTT.

The V gene is TRBV4-2, the J gene TRBJ2-5; 16 bases map to TRBD2. The CDR3 runs 18 residues. With 0 bases clipped from V and 5 bases from J, the junction kept 6 bases outside the gene matches. The germline gives CDR1 LGHNA, CDR2 YNFKEQ. The CDR3 DNA follows: TGTGCCAGCAGCCAAGAGGGACTAGCGGGGGGGGGCCCGGAGACCCAGTACTTC. It yields the protein CASSQEGLAGGGPETQYF.

This chain links TRBV5-1 with TRBJ2-3; weak D call: TRBD1 (6 bases). The CDR3 is 17 amino acids. Trimming shortened V by 5 bases and J by 0 bases, and 19 bases separated the two germline ends. CDR1 is SGHRS and CDR2 is YFSETQ in the germline V gene. CDR3 coding DNA: TGCGCCAGCAGGGGCCAGGGGACACTGACTAGCACAGATACGCAGTATTTT. Translation gives CASRGQGTLTSTDTQYF.

The chain is built from TRBV11-1 and TRBJ2-1; TRBD2 matches at 7 bases. V was clipped by 6 bases and J by 6 bases; unmatched bases: 8. Germline V gene sequence: CDR1 SGHAT, CDR2 FQDESV (reference sequence). The CDR3 has 14 residues. The DNA of the CDR3 is TGTGCCAGCAGTTTGAGCGGGAATCGCAATGAGCAGTTCTTC. As protein: CASSLSGNRNEQFF.

The chain is built from TRBV9 and TRBJ1-4, with D uncertain. CDR1 is SGDLS, CDR2 YYNGEE, per germline. The V end was cut by 4 bases, the J end by 7 bases, with 23 bases between. CDR3 length equals 17 residues. CDR3 nucleotides: TGTGCCAGCAGCCCCGCCGGGGATTGGTTAGGGAGTGAAAAACTGTTTTTT. It yields the protein CASSPAGDWLGSEKLFF. Supplemented by reference TRBV9 and TRBJ1-4, the full variable domain reads DSGVTQTPKHLITATGQRVTLRCSPRSGDLSVYWYQQSLDQGLQFLIQYYNGEERAKGNILERFSAQQFPDLHSELNLSSLELGDSALYFCASSPAGDWLGSEKLFFGSGTQLSVL.

This chain links TRBV7-8 with TRBJ2-3; possible D gene TRBD2, 5 bases. Trimming took off 1 base at V and 5 bases at J, with 7 bases between the two ends. Per germline, CDR1 SGHVS and CDR2 FQNEAQ. This CDR3 is 13 amino acids long. For the CDR3, the DNA is TGTGCCAGCAGCTTAGGGGCGGGAGATACGCAGTATTTT. This codes for CASSLGAGDTQYF.

The chain links TRBV5-1 to TRBJ2-1; D perhaps matches TRBD2 (6 bases). The CDR3 spans 12 residues. Germline V gene sequence: CDR1 SGHRS, CDR2 YFSETQ. The germline V and J ends were trimmed by 4 bases and 8 bases, with 10 bases remaining between them. CDR3 protein: CASSPPGDEQFF. The CDR3 DNA reads TGCGCCAGCAGCCCCCCGGGGGATGAGCAGTTCTTC.

The genes are TRBV7-2 and TRBJ2-1, with 11 positions matching TRBD1. CDR3 length: 15 amino acids. The germline CDR1 and CDR2 sequences are SGHTA and FQGNSA. With 4 bases clipped from V and 6 bases from J, the junction kept 5 bases outside the gene matches. The CDR3 region has the DNA TGTGCCAGCAGCTACCCGGGACAGGGGGTCAATGAGCAGTTCTTC. It encodes CASSYPGQGVNEQFF.

CDR3 region: CASSQEHSGEETQYF. The CDR3 coding sequence is TGCGCCAGCAGCCAAGAACATAGCGGTGAAGAGACCCAGTACTTC. The V and J genes are TRBV4-3 and TRBJ2-5; tentatively, D is TRBD2 (6 bases). The germline V and J ends were trimmed by 0 bases and 3 bases, with 11 bases remaining between them. Germline V CDR1 and CDR2: LGHNA, YSLEER. This CDR3 has 15 residues.

This clone was seen a single time. The CDR3 sequence is CASAPGQFGPYGYTF. The CDR3 region has the DNA TGTGCCAGCGCCCCGGGACAGTTCGGACCTTATGGCTACACCTTC. The chain uses TRBV7-8 and TRBJ1-2; TRBD1 matches 7 bases. Trimming took 8 bases from V and 5 from J; bases not matched to a gene: 14. CDR1 and CDR2 (germline): SGHVS, FQNEAQ. This CDR3 contains 15 residues.

This chain joins TRBV21-1 and TRBJ1-1. TRBV21-1 is shown as a pseudogene. The CDR3 loop spans 14 amino acids. DNA of the CDR3: TGTGCCAGCACCCCCCCGCCGGGGAACACTGAAGCTTTCTTT. Protein product: CASTPPPGNTEAFF.

The genes are TRBV19 and TRBJ1-5; 9 nucleotides match TRBD1. The length of the CDR3 is 14 residues. Germline V gene sequence: CDR1 LNHDA, CDR2 SQIVND (reference sequence). The J segment lost 5 bases and the V segment lost 5 bases, leaving 4 bases of the junction unmatched. CDR3 in amino acids: CASSARDRDQPQHF. In nucleotides, the CDR3 is TGTGCCAGTAGTGCCCGGGACAGGGATCAGCCCCAGCATTTT. Supplemented by reference TRBV19 and TRBJ1-5, the full variable domain reads DGGITQSPKYLFRKEGQNVTLSCEQNLNHDAMYWYRQDPGQGLRLIYYSQIVNDFQKGDIAEGYSVSREKKESFPLTVTSAQKNPTAFYLCASSARDRDQPQHFGDGTRLSIL.

This clone was counted once. This chain links TRBV6-6 with TRBJ2-7; the match to TRBD2 covers 13 bases. Germline assignment: CDR1 MNHNY and CDR2 SVGAGI (reference sequence). V dropped 4 bases and J dropped 4; count of bases not matched to a gene: 7. The CDR3 runs to 16 residues. CDR3 nucleotide sequence: TGTGCCAGCAGTTCCACCAGGACTAGCGGGGGTTACGAGCAGTACTTC. Protein: CASSSTRTSGGYEQYF.

The CDR3 DNA reads as TGTGCCAGCAGTTACACAGGCGCCCTCACTGAAGCTTTCTTT. It codes for CASSYTGALTEAFF. The rearrangement uses TRBV6-5 and TRBJ1-1; a possible D gene is TRBD1 (5 bases). Germline loops: CDR1 MNHEY, CDR2 SVGAGI. V gave up 2 bases and J gave up 4 bases, with 11 bases separating them. There are 14 residues in the CDR3.

The V call is TRBV19, the J call TRBJ1-1, with D uncertain. V was cut by 5 bases and J by 1 base, with 8 bases left in between. The CDR3 length is 13 residues. Germline CDR1 and CDR2: LNHDA and SQIVND (reference sequence). The CDR3 loop reads CASSFGRNTEAFF. DNA of the CDR3: TGTGCCAGTAGTTTTGGGAGGAACACTGAAGCTTTCTTT.

The chain joins TRBV5-1 to TRBJ1-4, with 9 positions matching TRBD1. The CDR3 spans 15 residues. After removal of 4 bases from V and 5 bases from J, the junction contained 6 bases not matched to a gene. In germline, CDR1 is SGHRS, CDR2 YFSETQ. The CDR3 loop is CASSPGTGPNEKLFF. CDR3 DNA: TGCGCCAGCAGCCCAGGGACAGGGCCCAATGAAAAACTGTTTTTT. The complete variable domain, with remaining parts taken from reference TRBV5-1 and TRBJ1-4, reads KAGVTQTPRYLIKTRGQQVTLSCSPISGHRSVSWYQQTPGQGLQFLFEYFSETQRNKGNFPGRFSGRQFSNSRSEMNVSTLELGDSALYLCASSPGTGPNEKLFFGSGTQLSVL.

The chain joins TRBV6-2 or TRBV6-3 to TRBJ1-1; the D is unclear. V was shortened by 2 bases and J by 0 bases, with 4 bases between the two germline ends. The CDR3 covers 13 residues. Germline CDR1 MNHEY, CDR2 SVGEGT. CDR3 bases: TGTGCCAGCAGTTACGTCTTGAACACTGAAGCTTTCTTT. Amino acid sequence: CASSYVLNTEAFF.

The rearrangement uses TRBV29-1 and TRBJ2-2, with D possibly being TRBD1 (6 bases). The length of the CDR3 is 16 residues. V was trimmed by 7 bases and J by 3 bases, leaving 21 bases between them. Germline assignment: CDR1 SQVTM and CDR2 ANQGSEA. The CDR3 protein is CSASRTGDIYTGELFF. CDR3 coding DNA: TGCAGCGCTTCTCGGACCGGGGACATCTACACCGGGGAGCTGTTTTTT.

This chain links TRBV6-5 with TRBJ1-2; tentatively, D is TRBD1 (6 bases). Germline loops: CDR1 MNHEY, CDR2 SVGAGI. This CDR3 has 15 amino acids. V lost 4 bases and J lost 4, with 16 bases in between. The CDR3 protein is CASSFRDTGGYGYTF. CDR3 DNA: TGTGCCAGCAGTTTTCGGGACACTGGGGGCTATGGCTACACCTTC.

The chain has TRBV6-2 or TRBV6-3 and TRBJ2-2; D uncertain. CDR3 size: 14 residues. Trimming removed 0 bases at V and 4 bases at J, with 6 bases between. The germline CDR1 and CDR2 sequences are MNHEY and SVGEGT. CDR3 nucleotide sequence: TGTGCCAGCAGTTACTCTAGTCCCACCGGGGAGCTGTTTTTT. This encodes CASSYSSPTGELFF.

This chain connects TRBV6-5 to TRBJ1-1, with D tentatively TRBD1 (5 bases). Germline CDR1 reads MNHEY; CDR2 reads SVGAGI. The length of the CDR3 is 12 residues. V gave up 7 bases and J gave up 7 bases, with 13 bases separating them. The CDR3 DNA follows: TGTGCCAGCATAGAGACAGAAATTGAAGCTTTCTTT. Protein product: CASIETEIEAFF.

V is TRBV7-3 and J is TRBJ1-1; D possibly corresponds to TRBD1 (6 bases). There are 14 residues in the CDR3. The V gene lost 0 bases and the J gene lost 4 bases, with 9 bases spanning the gap. Germline V gene sequence: CDR1 SGHTA, CDR2 FQGTGA. CDR3 loop: CASSLTGGATEAFF. The CDR3 DNA reads TGTGCCAGCAGCTTAACAGGGGGTGCCACTGAAGCTTTCTTT.

V and J are TRBV27 and TRBJ2-1, with TRBD2 identical over 10 bases. The V gene's germline CDR1 is MNHEY and CDR2 SMNVEV (reference sequence). The CDR3 is made up of 15 amino acids. V gave up 5 bases and J gave up 5 bases; unmatched junction bases: 6. CDR3 coding DNA: TGTGCCAGCAGTAACAGCGGGGGGGGCAACAATGAGCAGTTCTTC. This codes for CASSNSGGGNNEQFF.